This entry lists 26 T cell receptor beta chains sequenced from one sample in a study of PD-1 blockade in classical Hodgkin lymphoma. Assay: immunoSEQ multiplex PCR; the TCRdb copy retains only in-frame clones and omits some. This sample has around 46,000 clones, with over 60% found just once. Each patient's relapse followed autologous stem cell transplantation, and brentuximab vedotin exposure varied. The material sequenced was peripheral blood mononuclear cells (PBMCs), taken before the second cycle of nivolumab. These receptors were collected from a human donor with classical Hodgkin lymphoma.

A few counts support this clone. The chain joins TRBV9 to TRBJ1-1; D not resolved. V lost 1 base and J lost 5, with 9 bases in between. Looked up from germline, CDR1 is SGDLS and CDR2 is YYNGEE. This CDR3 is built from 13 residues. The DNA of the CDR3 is TGTGCCAGCAGCGTATACGAGGGAACTGAAGCTTTCTTT. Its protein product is CASSVYEGTEAFF.

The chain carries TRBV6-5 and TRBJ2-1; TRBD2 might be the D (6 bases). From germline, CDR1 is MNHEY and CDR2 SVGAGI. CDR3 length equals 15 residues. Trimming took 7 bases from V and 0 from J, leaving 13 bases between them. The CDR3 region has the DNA TGTGCCAGCACCTCGGGGGTGAGCTCCTACAATGAGCAGTTCTTC. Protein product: CASTSGVSSYNEQFF.

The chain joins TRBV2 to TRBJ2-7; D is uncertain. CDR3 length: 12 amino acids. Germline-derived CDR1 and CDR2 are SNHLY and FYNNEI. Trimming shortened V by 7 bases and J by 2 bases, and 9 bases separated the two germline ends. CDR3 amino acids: CASKTQTYEQYF. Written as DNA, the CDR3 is TGTGCCAGCAAGACACAAACCTACGAGCAGTACTTC.

CDR3 loop: CASSVRGSLFSGANVLTF. CDR3 nucleotide sequence: TGTGCCAGCAGTGTAAGGGGGTCCCTTTTCTCTGGGGCCAACGTCCTGACTTTC. This chain links TRBV2 with TRBJ2-6, with D possibly matching TRBD1 (6 bases). Trimming took off 4 bases at V and 0 bases at J, with 16 bases between the two ends. The CDR3 extends over 18 amino acids. CDR1 and CDR2 from the germline V gene are SNHLY and FYNNEI.

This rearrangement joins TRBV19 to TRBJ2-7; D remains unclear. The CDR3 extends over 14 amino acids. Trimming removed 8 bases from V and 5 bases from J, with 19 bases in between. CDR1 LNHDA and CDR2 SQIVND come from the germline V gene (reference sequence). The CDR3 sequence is CASVLWPSENEQYF. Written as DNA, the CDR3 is TGTGCCAGTGTCCTCTGGCCGTCCGAGAACGAGCAGTACTTC.

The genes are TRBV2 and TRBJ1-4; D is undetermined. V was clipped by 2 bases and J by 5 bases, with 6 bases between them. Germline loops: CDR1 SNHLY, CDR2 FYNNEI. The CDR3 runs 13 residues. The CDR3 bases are TGTGCCAGCAGTGAAAGGAGAAATGAAAAACTGTTTTTT. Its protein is CASSERRNEKLFF.

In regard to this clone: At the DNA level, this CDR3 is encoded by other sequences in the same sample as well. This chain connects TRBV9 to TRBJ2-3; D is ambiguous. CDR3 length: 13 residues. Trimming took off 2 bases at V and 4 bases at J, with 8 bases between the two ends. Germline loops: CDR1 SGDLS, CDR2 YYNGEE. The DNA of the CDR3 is TGTGCCAGCAGCGTTGGGTCCCCAGATACGCAGTATTTT. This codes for CASSVGSPDTQYF.

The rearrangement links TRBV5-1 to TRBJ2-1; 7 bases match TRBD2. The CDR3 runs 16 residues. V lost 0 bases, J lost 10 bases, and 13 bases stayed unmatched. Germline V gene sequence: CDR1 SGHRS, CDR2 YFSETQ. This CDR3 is CASSLAPPTSLEEQFF. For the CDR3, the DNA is TGCGCCAGCAGCTTGGCTCCCCCGACTAGCCTTGAAGAGCAGTTCTTC.

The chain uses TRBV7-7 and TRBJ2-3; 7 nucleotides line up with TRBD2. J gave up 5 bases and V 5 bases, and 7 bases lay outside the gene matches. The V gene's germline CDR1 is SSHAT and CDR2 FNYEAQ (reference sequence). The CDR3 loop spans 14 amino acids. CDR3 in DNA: TGTGCCAGCAGCAGTGGGGAGGGCAGAGATACGCAGTATTTT. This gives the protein CASSSGEGRDTQYF. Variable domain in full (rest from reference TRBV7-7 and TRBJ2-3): GAGVSQSPRYKVTKRGQDVTLRCDPISSHATLYWYQQALGQGPEFLTYFNYEAQPDKSGLPSDRFSAERPEGSISTLTIQRTEQRDSAMYRCASSSGEGRDTQYFGPGTRLTVL.

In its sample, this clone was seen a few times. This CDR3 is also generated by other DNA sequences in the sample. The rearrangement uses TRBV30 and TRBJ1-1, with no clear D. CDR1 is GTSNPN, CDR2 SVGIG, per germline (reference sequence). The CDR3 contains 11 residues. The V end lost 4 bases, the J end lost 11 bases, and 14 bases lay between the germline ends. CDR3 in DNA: TGTGCCTGGAATGCTTTGTCTGCCGCTTTCTTT. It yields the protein CAWNALSAAFF.

CDR3 amino acids: CSGQSGDTQYF. In nucleotides, the CDR3 is TGCAGTGGGCAGAGTGGAGATACGCAGTATTTT. The V gene is TRBV20-1, the J gene TRBJ2-3; D not resolved. Germline assignment: CDR1 DFQATT and CDR2 SNEGSKA (reference sequence). CDR3 length: 11 residues. Trimming removed 7 bases at V and 5 bases at J, with 10 bases between.

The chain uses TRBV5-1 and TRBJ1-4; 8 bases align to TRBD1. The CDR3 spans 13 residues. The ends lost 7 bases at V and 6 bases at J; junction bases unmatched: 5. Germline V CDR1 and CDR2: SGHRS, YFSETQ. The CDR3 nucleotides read TGCGCCAGCTCGACAGGGGTTTATGAAAAACTGTTTTTT. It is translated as CASSTGVYEKLFF. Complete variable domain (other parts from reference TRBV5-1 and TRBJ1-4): KAGVTQTPRYLIKTRGQQVTLSCSPISGHRSVSWYQQTPGQGLQFLFEYFSETQRNKGNFPGRFSGRQFSNSRSEMNVSTLELGDSALYLCASSTGVYEKLFFGSGTQLSVL.

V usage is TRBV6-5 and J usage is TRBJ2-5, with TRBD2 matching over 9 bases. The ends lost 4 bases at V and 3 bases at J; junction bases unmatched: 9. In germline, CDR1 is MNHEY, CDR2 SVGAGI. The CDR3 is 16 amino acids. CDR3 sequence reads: CASSSESGGYEETQYF. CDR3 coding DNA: TGTGCCAGCAGTTCCGAGAGCGGGGGGTACGAAGAGACCCAGTACTTC.

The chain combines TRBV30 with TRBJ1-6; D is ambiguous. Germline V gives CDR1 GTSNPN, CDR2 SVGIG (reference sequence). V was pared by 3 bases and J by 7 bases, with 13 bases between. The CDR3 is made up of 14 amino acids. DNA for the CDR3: TGTGCCTGGAGGAGCATTAGTGCAAATTCACCCCTCCACTTT. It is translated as CAWRSISANSPLHF.

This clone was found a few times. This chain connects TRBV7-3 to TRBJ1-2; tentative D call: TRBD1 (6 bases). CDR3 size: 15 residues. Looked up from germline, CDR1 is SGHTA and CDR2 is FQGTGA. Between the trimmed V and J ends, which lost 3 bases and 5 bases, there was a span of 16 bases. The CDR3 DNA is TGTGCCAGCAGCTTGGACAGACTCCTGAGGTATGGCTACACCTTC. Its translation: CASSLDRLLRYGYTF.

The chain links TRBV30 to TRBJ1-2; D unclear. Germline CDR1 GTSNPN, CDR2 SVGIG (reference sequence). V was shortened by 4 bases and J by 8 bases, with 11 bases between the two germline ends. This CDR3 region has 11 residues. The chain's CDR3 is CAWNRPSGYTF. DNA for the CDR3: TGTGCCTGGAATAGACCGTCCGGCTACACCTTC.

The CDR3 loop is CSVRAGQDGNTIYF. The CDR3 nucleotides read TGCAGCGTCCGGGCGGGACAGGATGGAAACACCATATATTTT. The chain employs TRBV29-1 and TRBJ1-3, with 8 bases that match TRBD1. Looked up from germline, CDR1 is SQVTM and CDR2 is ANQGSEA. V lost 6 bases, J lost 3 bases, and 7 bases stayed unmatched. The CDR3 has 14 amino acids.

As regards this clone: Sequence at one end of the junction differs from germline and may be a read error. The DNA for the CDR3 is TGTGCCGGCAGTTGGGGAAAGCCCGGGACCAAAGCCTTT. Amino acids: CAGSWGKPGTKAF. This sequence joins TRBV27 and TRBJ1-1; possibly TRBD1 for D (5 bases). The CDR3 contains 13 residues. Germline V gives CDR1 MNHEY, CDR2 SMNVEV (reference sequence).

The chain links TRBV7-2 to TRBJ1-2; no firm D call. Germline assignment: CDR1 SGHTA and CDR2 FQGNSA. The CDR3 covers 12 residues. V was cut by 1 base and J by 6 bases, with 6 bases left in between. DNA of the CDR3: TGTGCCAGCAGCTTAGGGTTTAATGGCTACACCTTC. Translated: CASSLGFNGYTF.

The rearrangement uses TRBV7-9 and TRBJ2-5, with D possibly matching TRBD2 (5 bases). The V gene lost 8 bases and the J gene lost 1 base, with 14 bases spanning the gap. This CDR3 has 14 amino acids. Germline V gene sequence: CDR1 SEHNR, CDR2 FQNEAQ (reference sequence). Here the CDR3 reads CASPHGGPQETQYF. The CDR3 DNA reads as TGTGCCAGCCCTCACGGCGGGCCCCAAGAGACCCAGTACTTC.

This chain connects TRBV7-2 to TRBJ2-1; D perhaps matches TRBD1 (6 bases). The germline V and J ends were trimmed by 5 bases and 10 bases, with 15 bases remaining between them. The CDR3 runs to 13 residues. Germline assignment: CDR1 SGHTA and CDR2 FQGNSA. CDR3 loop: CASSPFRGNEQFF. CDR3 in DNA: TGTGCCAGCAGCCCCTTCAGGGGAAACGAGCAGTTCTTC.

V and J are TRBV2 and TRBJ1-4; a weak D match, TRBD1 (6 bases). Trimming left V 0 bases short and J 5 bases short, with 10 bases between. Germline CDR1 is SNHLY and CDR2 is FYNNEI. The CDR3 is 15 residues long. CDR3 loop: CASSEAARGNEKLFF. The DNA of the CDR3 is TGTGCCAGCAGTGAAGCTGCCAGGGGAAATGAAAAACTGTTTTTT. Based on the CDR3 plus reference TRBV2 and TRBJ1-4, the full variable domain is EPEVTQTPSHQVTQMGQEVILRCVPISNHLYFYWYRQILGQKVEFLVSFYNNEISEKSEIFDDQFSVERPDGSNFTLKIRSTKLEDSAMYFCASSEAARGNEKLFFGSGTQLSVL.

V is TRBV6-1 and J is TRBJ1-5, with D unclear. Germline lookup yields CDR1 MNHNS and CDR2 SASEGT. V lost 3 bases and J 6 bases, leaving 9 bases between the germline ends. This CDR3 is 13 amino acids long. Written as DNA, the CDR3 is TGTGCCAGCAGTGATGAGGTCGGTCAGCCCCAGCATTTT. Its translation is CASSDEVGQPQHF.

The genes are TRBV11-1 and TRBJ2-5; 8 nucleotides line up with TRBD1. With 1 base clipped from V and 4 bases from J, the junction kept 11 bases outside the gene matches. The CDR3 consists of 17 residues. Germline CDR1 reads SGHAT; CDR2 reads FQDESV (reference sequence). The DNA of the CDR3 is TGTGCCAGCAGCTTAGAGCTTGGAGACAGGGGATCAGAGACCCAGTACTTC. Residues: CASSLELGDRGSETQYF.

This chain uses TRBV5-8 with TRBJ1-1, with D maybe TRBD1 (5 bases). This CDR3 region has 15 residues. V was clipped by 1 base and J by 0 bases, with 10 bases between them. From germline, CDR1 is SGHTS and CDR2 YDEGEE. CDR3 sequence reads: CASSLPGMVNTEAFF. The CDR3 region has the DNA TGTGCCAGCAGCTTGCCAGGGATGGTGAACACTGAAGCTTTCTTT. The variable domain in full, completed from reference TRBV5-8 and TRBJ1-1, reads EAGVTQSPTHLIKTRGQQATLRCSPISGHTSVYWYQQALGLGLQFLLWYDEGEERNRGNFPPRFSGRQFPNYSSELNVNALELEDSALYLCASSLPGMVNTEAFFGQGTRLTVV.

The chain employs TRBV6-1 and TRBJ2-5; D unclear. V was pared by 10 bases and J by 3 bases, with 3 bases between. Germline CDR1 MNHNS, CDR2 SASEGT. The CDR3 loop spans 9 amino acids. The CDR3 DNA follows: TGTGCCACCAAAGAGACCCAGTACTTC. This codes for CATKETQYF.